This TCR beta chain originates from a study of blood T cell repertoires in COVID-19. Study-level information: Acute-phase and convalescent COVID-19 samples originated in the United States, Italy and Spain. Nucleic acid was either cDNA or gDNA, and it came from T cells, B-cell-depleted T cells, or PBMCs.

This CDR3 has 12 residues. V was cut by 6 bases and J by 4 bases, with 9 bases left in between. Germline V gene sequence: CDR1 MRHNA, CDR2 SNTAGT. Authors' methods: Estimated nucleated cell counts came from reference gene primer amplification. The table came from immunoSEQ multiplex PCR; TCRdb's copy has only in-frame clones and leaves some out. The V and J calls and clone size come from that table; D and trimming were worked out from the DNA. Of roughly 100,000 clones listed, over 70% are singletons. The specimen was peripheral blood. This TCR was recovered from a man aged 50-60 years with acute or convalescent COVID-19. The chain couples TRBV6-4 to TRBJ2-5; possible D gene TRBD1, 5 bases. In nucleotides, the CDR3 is TGTGCCAGCAGAGTAGGGGTAGAGACCCAGTACTTC. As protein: CASRVGVETQYF.